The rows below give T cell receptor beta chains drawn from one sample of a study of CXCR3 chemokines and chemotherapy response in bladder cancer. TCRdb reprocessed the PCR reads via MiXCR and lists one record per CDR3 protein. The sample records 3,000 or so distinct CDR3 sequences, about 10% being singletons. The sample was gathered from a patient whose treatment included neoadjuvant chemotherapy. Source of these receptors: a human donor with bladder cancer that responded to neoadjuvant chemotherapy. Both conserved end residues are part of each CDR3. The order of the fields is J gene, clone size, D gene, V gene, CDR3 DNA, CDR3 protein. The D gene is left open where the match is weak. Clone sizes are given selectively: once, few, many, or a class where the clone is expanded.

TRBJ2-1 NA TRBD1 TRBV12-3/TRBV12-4 TGTGCCAGCAGTCTTTTGACTTGGACAGGGGCTAGTGCGGGAGCTGGCCCCAATGAGCAGTTCTTC CASSLLTWTGASAGAGPNEQFF
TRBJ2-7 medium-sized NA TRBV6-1 TGTGCCAGCAGTGCGCTGGGGGGGACAGACTACGAGCAGTACTTC CASSALGGTDYEQYF
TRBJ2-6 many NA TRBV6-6 TGTGCCAGCAGTTCCCCCCTCGAGGGCTCTGGGGCCAACGTCCTGACTTTC CASSSPLEGSGANVLTF
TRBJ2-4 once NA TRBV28 TGTGCCAGCAGTTTCGGCGACCGTATCGCCTCCAAAAACATTCAGTACTTC CASSFGDRIASKNIQYF
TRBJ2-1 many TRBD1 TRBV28 TGTGCCAGCAGTGCCCGGAGGACAGGGATACGCAATGAGCAGTTCTTC CASSARRTGIRNEQFF
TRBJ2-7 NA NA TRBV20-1 TGCAGTGCTAGCAGTCAGATCTCCTACGAGCAGTACTTC CSASSQISYEQYF
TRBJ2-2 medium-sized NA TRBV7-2 TGTGCCAGCAGACAAAAAGGGGGGCACCCGGCGAACACCGGGGAGCTGTTTTTT CASRQKGGHPANTGELFF
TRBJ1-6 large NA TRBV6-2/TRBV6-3 TGTGCCAGCAGAGATGGGAATTCACCCCTCCACTTT CASRDGNSPLHF
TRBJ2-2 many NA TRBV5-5 TGTGCCAGCAGCCGCCAACAGGGTCCCGGGGAGCTGTTTTTT CASSRQQGPGELFF
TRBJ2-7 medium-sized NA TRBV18 TGTGCCAGCTCACTCAACCAGGACTACGAGCAGTACTTC CASSLNQDYEQYF
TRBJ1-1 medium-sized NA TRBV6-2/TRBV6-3 TGTGCCAGCAGTTACTGGGGGGTAAACACTGAAGCTTTCTTT CASSYWGVNTEAFF
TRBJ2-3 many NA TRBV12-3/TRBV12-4 TGTGCCAGCAGTTTAGTTGCTAGTTTTAGCACAGATACGCAGTATTTT CASSLVASFSTDTQYF
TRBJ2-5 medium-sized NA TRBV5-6 TGTGCCAGCAGCTTGTATGGGGGGGAGACCCAGTACTTC CASSLYGGETQYF
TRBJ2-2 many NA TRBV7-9 TGTGCCAGCAGCTTAAGCCGAGGGGGGGAGCTGTTTTTT CASSLSRGGELFF
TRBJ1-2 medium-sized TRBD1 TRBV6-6 TGTGCCAGCACCTTATTGACAGGGAGTGGCTACACCTTC CASTLLTGSGYTF
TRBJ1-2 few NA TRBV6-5 TGTGCCAGCAGTTATTTCCTCGGGGGGCGCGACGGCTACACCTTC CASSYFLGGRDGYTF
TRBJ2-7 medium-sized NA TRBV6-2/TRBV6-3 TGTGCCAGCACACTATCCGCGGGGCCCTCCTACGAGCAGTACTTC CASTLSAGPSYEQYF
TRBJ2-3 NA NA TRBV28 TGTGCCAGCAGTTTAATGGGATCCGATACGCAGTATTTT CASSLMGSDTQYF
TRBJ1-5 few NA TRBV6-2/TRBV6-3 TGTGCCAGCAGTTATTGGGGTACCCATTCCGGGGGATACAATCAGCCCCAGCATTTT CASSYWGTHSGGYNQPQHF
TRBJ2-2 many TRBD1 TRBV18 TGTGCCAGCTCAACGCGAGCCGACAGGGGCACCGGGGAGCTGTTTTTT CASSTRADRGTGELFF
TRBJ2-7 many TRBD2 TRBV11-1 TGTGCCAGCAGCTCCTTAGCGGGGGTATCCTACGAGCAGTACTTC CASSSLAGVSYEQYF
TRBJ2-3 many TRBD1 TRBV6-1 TGTGCCAGCACCTTGGACAGGGGAGATACGCAGTATTTT CASTLDRGDTQYF
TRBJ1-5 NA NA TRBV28 TGTGCCAGCAGTTTACGGACACCCAATCAGCCCCAGCATTTT CASSLRTPNQPQHF
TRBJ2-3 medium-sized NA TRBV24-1 TGTGCCACCAGTGGAGGCGCCCCAGCGGGCACGCAGTATTTT CATSGGAPAGTQYF
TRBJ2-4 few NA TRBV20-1 TGCAGTGCTAGAGATAGGCAACCGGGGGACAAAAACATTCAGTACTTC CSARDRQPGDKNIQYF
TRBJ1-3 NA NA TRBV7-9 TGTGCCAGCAGCTTAGCGCATTTTTTCTCTGGAAACACCATATATTTT CASSLAHFFSGNTIYF
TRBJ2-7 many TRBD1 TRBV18 TGTGCCAGCTCACGGGACAGATCCTACGAGCAGTACTTC CASSRDRSYEQYF
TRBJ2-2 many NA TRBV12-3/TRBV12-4 TGTGCCAGCAGTTCAGGCAGGTTATTGGCCGGGGAGCTGTTTTTT CASSSGRLLAGELFF
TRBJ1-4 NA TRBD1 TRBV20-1 TGCAGTGCTACAGGGGGCAATGAAAAACTGTTTTTT CSATGGNEKLFF